A selection of T cell receptor beta chains follows, all from one sample in a study of CD8+CD57+ T cells in acquired aplastic anemia. MiXCR was run by TCRdb on the reads, yielding one entry per CDR3 protein. The sample records under 200,000 distinct CDR3 sequences, 70% to 75% being singletons. The sequenced sample consisted of sorted CD4+, CD8+, or CD8+CD57+ T cells (not recorded which) from PBMCs. The receptors shown here come from a human donor with aplastic anemia. CDR3s include the opening cysteine and the closing phenylalanine or tryptophan. Fields, in order: V gene, D gene, clone size, J gene, CDR3 DNA, CDR3 protein. A D gene is named only where the DNA matches it firmly. Rows give clone size only sometimes, using once, few, many, or a class for an expanded clone.

>TRBV6-4|TRBD2|few|TRBJ2-2
TGTGCCAGCAGTGACTCCCGGGCGGGAGGTCACGGGGAGCTGTTTTTT
CASSDSRAGGHGELFF
>TRBV4-1|TRBD1|-|TRBJ1-5
TGCGCCAGCAGCCTCGGGACAGGCGGCAATCAGCCCCAGCATTTT
CASSLGTGGNQPQHF
>TRBV7-2|TRBD1|-|TRBJ2-1
TGTGCCAGCAGCTTATGGGACAGGGTTTCCTACAATGAGCAGTTCTTC
CASSLWDRVSYNEQFF
>TRBV2|-|-|TRBJ1-2
TGTGCCAGCAGTCCCTCGGACATCCCCAGCTACACCTTC
CASSPSDIPSYTF
>TRBV15|-|-|TRBJ1-2
TGTGCCACCAGCAGTGAAAGACAGGAGGGTGGCTATGGCTACACCTTC
CATSSERQEGGYGYTF
>TRBV19|-|-|TRBJ2-5
TGTGCCAGTAGTGTTCAGGGTGAGGTAGAGACCCAGTACTTC
CASSVQGEVETQYF
>TRBV28|-|many|TRBJ2-7
TGTGCCAGCAGTTTGGGTGGGAGACAGTCCATCTACGAGCAGTACTTC
CASSLGGRQSIYEQYF
>TRBV12-5|-|once|TRBJ2-1
TGTGCCATCCTTCGGGCATTCAACAATGAGCAGTTCTTC
CAILRAFNNEQFF
>TRBV5-1|-|-|TRBJ2-2
TGCGCCAGCAGCTTCTTTATCAACACCGGGGAGCTGGTTTTT
CASSFFINTGELVF
>TRBV20-1|-|few|TRBJ2-5
TGCAGTGCTAGTAGACAAGAGACCCAGTACTTC
CSASRQETQYF
>TRBV20-1|-|once|TRBJ2-2
TGCAGTGCTAGAGTGTTAGGACGGGAGAACACCGGGGAGCTGTTTTTT
CSARVLGRENTGELFF
>TRBV9|-|-|TRBJ1-1
TGTGCCAGCAGCGTAGGGGTGGACATGAACACTGAAGCTTTCTTT
CASSVGVDMNTEAFF